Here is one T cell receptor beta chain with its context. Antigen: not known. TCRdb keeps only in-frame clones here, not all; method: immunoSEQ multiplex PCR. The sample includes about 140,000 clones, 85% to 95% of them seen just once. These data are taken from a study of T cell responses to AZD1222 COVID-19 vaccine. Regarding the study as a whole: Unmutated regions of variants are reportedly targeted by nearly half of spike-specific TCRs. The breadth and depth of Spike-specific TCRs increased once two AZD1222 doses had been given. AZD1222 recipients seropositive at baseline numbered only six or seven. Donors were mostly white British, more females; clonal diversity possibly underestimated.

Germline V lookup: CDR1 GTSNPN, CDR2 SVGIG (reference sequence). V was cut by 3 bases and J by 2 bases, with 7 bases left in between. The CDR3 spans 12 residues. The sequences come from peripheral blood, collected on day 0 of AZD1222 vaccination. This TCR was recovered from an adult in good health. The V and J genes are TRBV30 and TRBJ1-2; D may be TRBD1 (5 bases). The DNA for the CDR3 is TGTGCCTGGAGCCGGGGGAACTATGGCTACACCTTC. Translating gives CAWSRGNYGYTF.